Listed here is a single T cell receptor beta chain. Its antigen specificity is not known. Qualities for individual bases were not recorded, and no much larger clone is one base off. Taken from cysteine to phenylalanine, the CDR3 has 15 residues. The sequence is cut down to CDR3 DNA, 45 bases in frame from base 1. CDR1 and CDR2, looked up from the germline V gene (reference sequence), are LNHNV and YYDKDF. V lost 0 bases and J lost 9 bases, and the count of bases not matched to a germline gene is 8. The sample is drawn from a study of blood T cell repertoires in COVID-19 (dated by TCRdb to 2018 to 2021). In terms of the full investigation: Collaborator samples came from the United States, Italy and Spain and covered acute and convalescent phases of COVID-19. The repertoires were made available in a free public database intended to serve as a resource for research on the immune response to SARS-CoV-2. The samples were drawn from the first 160 participants of the ongoing ImmuneRACE study and from 950 to 1,500 subjects provided by 6 global collaborators. Where available, HLA class I and class II types were obtained from metadata supplied by the sample provider rather than from assay-based typing. The prospective study material was composed of cDNA or gDNA derived from T cells, B-cell-depleted T cells, or PBMCs. The dataset comprised deeply sampled blood TCRbeta repertoires from subjects exposed to, actively infected with, or recovered from COVID-19. Nearly every sample came with metadata listing a de-identified subject ID, COVID-19 status, age in years and sex. What the research found in general, with its limitations: Clinical and demographic metadata were provided uncurated, with the amount varying by source and participant.

Participants in the prospective study were enrolled through a virtual design, were aged roughly 18 to 100 years, and lived in 20 to 30 United States geographic areas. In the prospective study, cohorts were assigned on the basis of participant-reported clinical history obtained from a screening survey and a study questionnaire. For ImmuneRACE Cohort 3, a participant was defined as recovered based on two consecutive negative NP/OP PCR tests, clearance by a healthcare professional, or resolution of symptoms. In the prospective study, whole blood, serum and a nasopharyngeal or oropharyngeal swab were collected from each participant by mobile phlebotomists. Over a 2-month period, participants in the prospective study had the option of providing additional blood draws and questionnaires. Before DNA extraction, blood samples from the prospective study were shipped at room temperature or frozen. TCRbeta CDR3 regions were amplified from genomic DNA by means of the immunoSEQ Assay, a bias-controlled multiplex PCR. As for how the authors treated the data: The number of nucleated cells in each sample was estimated by amplification of reference gene primers within the assay. To quantify the absolute abundance of each unique TCRbeta CDR3 rearrangement, sequence reads were collapsed and filtered. For each sample, productive Simpson clonality was calculated as the square root of Simpson's diversity index over productive rearrangements. TCRdb took over this immuneACCESS table, retaining in-frame rearrangements with V and J assigned. Such tables are incomplete; in checked studies, under half of the missing clones stem from an unresolved V gene, and the remainder is unexplained. From that table come the V and J calls and clone size; the DNA was used to work out D and trimming. In this sample the table shows about 360,000 clones, approximately 89% of which occur a single time. The ten largest clones represent 1.3% of the sample.

The chain is assembled from TRBV15 and TRBJ2-1; 7 central bases correspond to TRBD1. The sequence was obtained from a young man who had recovered from COVID-19. The sequenced material came from PBMCs or T cells enriched from blood (not recorded which). In nucleotides, the sequence is TGTGCCACCAGCAGAGATCTAGGCAGGGGGATTGAGCAGTTCTTC. Its translation reads: CATSRDLGRGIEQFF.